The 17 T cell receptor beta chains listed next were all sequenced from one sample in a study of response to subunit inactivated influenza vaccine. TCRdb re-called the RT-PCR reads through MiXCR, storing one row per CDR3 protein. The table has some 200,000 distinct CDR3 sequences, roughly 12% seen once; the top ten hold roughly 29%. These same data were also listed under a study on T cells expressing NK-cell markers. Per that study: Template switching by 5'RACE with UMIs generated the TCR beta cDNA.

The specimen comprised CD8+ T cells sorted from PBMCs, sampled 11 to 12 days after vaccination. These receptors all come from a man in his forties or fifties who received an inactivated influenza vaccine.

In this sample, this clonotype turned up a few times. The V gene is TRBV7-3, the J gene TRBJ2-2; TRBD1 agrees at 7 bases. The V gene end was trimmed by 6 bases and the J gene end by 0 bases; junction bases not matched to a gene: 10. This CDR3 has 17 amino acids. Germline values: CDR1 SGHTA, CDR2 FQGTGA. This CDR3 is CASSPTGSRANTGELFF. CDR3 nucleotides: TGTGCCAGCAGTCCGACAGGGAGCAGGGCGAACACCGGGGAGCTGTTTTTT.

This clonotype showed up just a few times. The V call is TRBV19, the J call TRBJ2-2; D possibly corresponds to TRBD1 (5 bases). CDR1 is LNHDA and CDR2 is SQIVND in the germline V gene (reference sequence). The CDR3 is 13 residues long. Trimming took off 9 bases at V and 7 bases at J, with 15 bases between the two ends. The CDR3 sequence is CASRVQGIGELFF. CDR3 nucleotide sequence: TGTGCCAGCAGAGTCCAGGGAATCGGGGAGCTGTTTTTT.

The chain uses TRBV28 and TRBJ2-1; maybe TRBD1 (6 bases). V was trimmed by 11 bases and J by 4 bases, leaving 30 bases between them. Looked up from germline, CDR1 is MDHEN and CDR2 is SYDVKM. The CDR3 is 18 residues long. CDR3 sequence: CASSTVDRTSEIYNEQFF. In DNA form, the CDR3 reads TGTGCCTCGTCCACCGTCGACAGGACCAGCGAGATATACAATGAGCAGTTCTTC.

The chain uses TRBV9 and TRBJ2-1, with a tentative D call TRBD2 (6 bases). The CDR3 totals 14 residues. Germline CDR1 is SGDLS and CDR2 is YYNGEE. V lost 6 bases and J lost 4, with 14 bases in between. The CDR3 reads CASKLADAYNEQFF. As DNA, the CDR3 is TGTGCCAGCAAGTTAGCGGACGCTTACAATGAGCAGTTCTTC.

Ten or more counts support this clonotype. The chain carries TRBV6-5 and TRBJ2-1; 8 bases are a match to TRBD2. The ends lost 0 bases at V and 10 bases at J; junction bases unmatched: 8. The CDR3 covers 15 residues. Germline lookup yields CDR1 MNHEY and CDR2 SVGAGI. The CDR3 sequence is CASSYSGSGVTEQFF. As DNA, the CDR3 is TGTGCCAGCAGTTACTCGGGTAGCGGGGTGACGGAGCAGTTCTTC.

This clonotype was counted ten times or more. The chain recombines TRBV28 with TRBJ1-1; D is undetermined. The germline V gene has CDR1 MDHEN and CDR2 SYDVKM. V lost 4 bases and J 3 bases, leaving 12 bases between the germline ends. The CDR3 totals 14 residues. CDR3 residues: CASSSWEVDTEAFF. As DNA, the CDR3 is TGTGCCAGCAGTTCTTGGGAAGTTGACACTGAAGCTTTCTTT.

The chain couples TRBV5-4 to TRBJ1-4, with 7 bases that match TRBD1. V lost 3 bases, J lost 0 bases, and 5 bases stayed unmatched. Looked up from germline, CDR1 is SGHNT and CDR2 is YYREEE (reference sequence). The CDR3 is made up of 16 amino acids. The CDR3 here is CASSSTGLATNEKLFF. The CDR3 nucleotides are TGTGCCAGCAGCTCGACAGGGCTTGCAACTAATGAAAAACTGTTTTTT. The full variable domain, with the rest looked up from reference TRBV5-4 and TRBJ1-4, is ETGVTQSPTHLIKTRGQQVTLRCSSQSGHNTVSWYQQALGQGPQFIFQYYREEENGRGNFPPRFSGLQFPNYSSELNVNALELDDSALYLCASSSTGLATNEKLFFGSGTQLSVL.

The gene calls are TRBV6-2 or TRBV6-3 and TRBJ2-1; no definite D call. The CDR3 covers 13 residues. Looked up from germline, CDR1 is MNHEY and CDR2 is SVGEGT. V was trimmed by 5 bases and J by 9 bases, leaving 14 bases between them. CDR3 DNA: TGTGCCAGCAGTCTAGGACGAGTAGGTGAGCAGTTCTTC. Amino acid sequence: CASSLGRVGEQFF.

This clonotype was observed many times. The rearrangement links TRBV29-1 to TRBJ2-2, with D possibly TRBD1 on 8 matching bases. The germline gives CDR1 SQVTM, CDR2 ANQGSEA. V was clipped by 3 bases and J by 1 base, with 15 bases between them. CDR3 length: 16 residues. The CDR3 reads CSVDLGGTGNTGELFF. CDR3 bases: TGCAGCGTTGACCTGGGAGGGACAGGGAACACCGGGGAGCTGTTTTTT.

There are many counts of this clonotype. The chain combines TRBV29-1 with TRBJ2-2; TRBD1 matches 9 bases. Germline CDR1 and CDR2: SQVTM and ANQGSEA. V gave up 6 bases and J gave up 14 bases; unmatched junction bases: 19. The length of the CDR3 is 15 residues. The CDR3 protein is CSVHKTGQGMGGLFF. Written as DNA, the CDR3 is TGCAGCGTCCACAAAACCGGACAGGGGATGGGGGGACTGTTTTTT.

This clonotype was counted at least ten times. The V and J genes are TRBV7-8 and TRBJ1-5; 7 bases line up with TRBD1. After removal of 1 base from V and 4 bases from J, the junction contained 7 bases not matched to a gene. Germline CDR1 reads SGHVS; CDR2 reads FQNEAQ. This CDR3 has 16 amino acids. The DNA for the CDR3 is TGTGCCAGCAGCTTAGAGCAGGGGGGCTTGAATCAGCCCCAGCATTTT. Protein sequence: CASSLEQGGLNQPQHF.

V and J are TRBV28 and TRBJ2-7; perhaps D is TRBD1 or TRBD2 (6 bases each). This CDR3 region has 17 residues. Trimming cost V 3 bases and J 2 bases, with 20 bases left between them. Germline CDR1 MDHEN, CDR2 SYDVKM. CDR3 loop: CASSLSGGLAGTYEQYF. In DNA, the CDR3 is TGTGCCAGCAGTTTGAGTGGGGGGCTAGCCGGGACCTACGAGCAGTACTTC.

This clonotype was recorded a few times. The chain links TRBV29-1 to TRBJ2-3, with 7 bases identical to TRBD2. Losses at the gene ends were 8 bases for V and 0 bases for J; bases not matched to a gene: 5. Per the germline V gene, CDR1 is SQVTM and CDR2 is ANQGSEA. The CDR3 is 13 residues long. The CDR3 sequence: CSSRGGSTDTQYF. The CDR3 bases are TGCAGCTCCCGCGGGGGAAGCACAGATACGCAGTATTTT.

This chain joins TRBV7-8 and TRBJ2-7; TRBD1 might be the D (6 bases). This CDR3 region has 16 residues. Germline CDR1 and CDR2: SGHVS and FQNEAQ. Deletions cut 1 base from V and 4 bases from J, with 17 bases between. The CDR3 is CASSLEYLGARYEQYF. The DNA for the CDR3 is TGTGCCAGCAGCTTAGAATATCTGGGGGCCAGATACGAGCAGTACTTC.

This chain connects TRBV11-2 to TRBJ1-1; D gene ambiguous. V was pared by 1 base and J by 6 bases, with 15 bases between. Germline CDR1 SGHAT, CDR2 FQNNGV. The CDR3 spans 15 residues. This CDR3 is CASSLAIYRASEAFF. CDR3 nucleotide sequence: TGTGCCAGCAGCTTAGCAATATACCGGGCGTCTGAAGCTTTCTTT.

This clonotype came up a few times. The chain recombines TRBV4-3 with TRBJ2-7, with D perhaps TRBD2 (6 bases). This CDR3 contains 14 residues. Trimming removed 1 base from V and 5 bases from J, with 12 bases in between. The germline V gene has CDR1 LGHNA and CDR2 YSLEER. The CDR3 DNA follows: TGCGCCAGCAGCCAAGCAAGCTCGGGGGACGAGCAGTACTTC. Encoded protein: CASSQASSGDEQYF.

This clonotype occurred a few times. This chain joins TRBV4-3 and TRBJ2-1; 9 nucleotides align to TRBD2. J gave up 7 bases and V 2 bases, and 6 bases lay outside the gene matches. Germline values: CDR1 LGHNA, CDR2 YSLEER. The CDR3 contains 15 residues. The CDR3 protein is CASSQIGTSRNEQFF. The CDR3 DNA follows: TGCGCCAGCAGCCAAATCGGGACTAGCAGGAATGAGCAGTTCTTC.